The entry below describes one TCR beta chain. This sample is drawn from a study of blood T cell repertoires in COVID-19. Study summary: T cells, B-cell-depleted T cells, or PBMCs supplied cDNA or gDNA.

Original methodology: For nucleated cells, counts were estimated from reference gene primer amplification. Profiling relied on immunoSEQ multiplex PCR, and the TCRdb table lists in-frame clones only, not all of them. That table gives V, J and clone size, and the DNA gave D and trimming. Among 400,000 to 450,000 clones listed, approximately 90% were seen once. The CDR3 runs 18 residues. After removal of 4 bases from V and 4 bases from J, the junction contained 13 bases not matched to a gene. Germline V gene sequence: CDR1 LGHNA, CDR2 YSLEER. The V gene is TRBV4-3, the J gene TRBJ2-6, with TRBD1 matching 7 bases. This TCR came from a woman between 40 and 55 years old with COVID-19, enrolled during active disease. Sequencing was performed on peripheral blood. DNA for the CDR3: TGCGCCAGCAGCCCACCCCGGGGACAGTCCAAAGGGGCCAACGTCCTGACTTTC. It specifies CASSPPRGQSKGANVLTF.